The clone carrying this TCR beta chain was counted a few times. Its antigen is still unknown. The CDR3 spans 12 residues. With 5 bases clipped from V and 4 bases from J, the junction kept 4 bases outside the gene matches. CDR1 is GTSNPN and CDR2 is SVGIG in the germline V gene (reference sequence). Arm-PCR of CDR3 regions and iRepertoire HTBI primers were used to build TCR beta libraries. TCRdb processed the multiplex PCR reads anew with MiXCR; each CDR3 protein has one entry. The sample records 310,000 or so distinct CDR3 sequences, less than 20% being singletons. This entry comes from a study of regulatory T cells in long-lasting Graves disease. Across the study: With positive TSH receptor antibodies and over 5 years of antithyroid drugs, Graves' disease was considered persistent. Study-wide findings and caveats: Persistent patients shared 2,500 to 3,000 public clonotypes among themselves. Newly diagnosed patients shared fewer, at roughly 970.

This sample's time point: persistent/refractory GD, antithyroid drugs over 5 years with positive TRAb. Preparation of the TCR library used RNA extracted from PBMCs. This receptor was taken from a female donor with Graves disease. The chain carries TRBV30 and TRBJ2-5, with 7 bases matching TRBD2. The sequenced sample was peripheral blood mononuclear cells (PBMCs), obtained when the disease was refractory, from a patient treated with antithyroid drugs. The DNA of the CDR3 is TGTGCCTGGGGGGACTATCGAGAGACCCAGTACTTC. Translating gives CAWGDYRETQYF.